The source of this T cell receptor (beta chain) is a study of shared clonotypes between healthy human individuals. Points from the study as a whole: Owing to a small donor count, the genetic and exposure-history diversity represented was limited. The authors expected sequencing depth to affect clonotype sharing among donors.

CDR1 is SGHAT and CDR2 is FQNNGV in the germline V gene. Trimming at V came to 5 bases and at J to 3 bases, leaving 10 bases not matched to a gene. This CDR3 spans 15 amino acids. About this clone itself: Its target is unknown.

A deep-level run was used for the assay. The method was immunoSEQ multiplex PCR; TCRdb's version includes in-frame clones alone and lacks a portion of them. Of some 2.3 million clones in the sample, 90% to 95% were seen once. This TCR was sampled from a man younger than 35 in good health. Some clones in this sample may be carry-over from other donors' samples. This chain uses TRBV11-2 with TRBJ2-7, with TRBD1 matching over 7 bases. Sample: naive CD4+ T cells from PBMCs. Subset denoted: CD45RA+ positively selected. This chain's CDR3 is CASSRARDRDYEQYF. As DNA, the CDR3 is TGTGCCAGCAGCCGTGCGCGTGACAGGGACTACGAGCAGTACTTC. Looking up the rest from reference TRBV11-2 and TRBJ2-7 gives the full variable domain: EAGVAQSPRYKIIEKRQSVAFWCNPISGHATLYWYQQILGQGPKLLIQFQNNGVVDDSQLPKDRFSAERLKGVDSTLKIQPAKLEDSAVYLCASSRARDRDYEQYFGPGTRLTVT.